The table lists the clone carrying this T cell receptor beta chain with a few counts. The antigen remains unidentified. The sample is drawn from a study of cytomegalovirus exposure and HLA in healthy donors. TCRdb keeps only in-frame clones here, not all; method: immunoSEQ multiplex PCR. This sample carries about 120,000 clones, roughly 90% of them seen once, and the ten largest clones take under 6.5%. The study, taken as a whole, reports: The listing of approximately 160 TCR beta chains classed them as cytomegalovirus-associated.

The CDR3 length is 12 residues. Looked up from germline, CDR1 is GTSNPN and CDR2 is SVGIG (reference sequence). The trim removed 8 bases at V and 2 bases at J, leaving 3 bases unmatched. J is TRBJ2-7 and V is TRBV30; 10 bases align to TRBD1. Material for sequencing was PBMCs. This TCR was sampled from a woman in her late teens or twenties in good health and CMV-seropositive. The CDR3 coding sequence is TGTGCCGGCGACAGGGGGCCCTACGAGCAGTACTTC. Protein: CAGDRGPYEQYF.